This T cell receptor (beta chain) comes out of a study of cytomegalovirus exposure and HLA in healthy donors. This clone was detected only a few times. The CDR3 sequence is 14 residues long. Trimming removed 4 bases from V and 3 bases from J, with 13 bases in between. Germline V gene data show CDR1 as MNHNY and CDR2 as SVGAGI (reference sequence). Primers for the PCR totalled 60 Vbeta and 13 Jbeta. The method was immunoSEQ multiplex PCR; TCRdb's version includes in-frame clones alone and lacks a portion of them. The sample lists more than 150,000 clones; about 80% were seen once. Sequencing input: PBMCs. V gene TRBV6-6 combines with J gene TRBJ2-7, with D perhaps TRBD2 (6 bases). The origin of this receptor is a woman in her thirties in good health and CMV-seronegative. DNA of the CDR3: TGTGCCAGCAGTTTTGCCGGGAGTTTCTACGAGCAGTACTTC. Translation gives CASSFAGSFYEQYF.